This T cell receptor beta chain appears in the sequencing data of a study of OX40 agonist ivuxolimab in advanced cancers. Generated by immunoSEQ multiplex PCR, the TCRdb table keeps only in-frame clones and is missing some. This sample has 70,000 to 85,000 clones, with more than 85% found just once. Autoimmune disease history or systemic immunosuppression excluded patients. Germline CDR1 is SGHVS and CDR2 is FNYEAQ. The CDR3 loop spans 16 amino acids. V gave up 6 bases and J gave up 0 bases, with 15 bases separating them. This clone was detected only once. The rearrangement joins TRBV7-6 to TRBJ1-3; tentative D call: TRBD1 (6 bases). This receptor was identified in an adult with an advanced solid tumor such as melanoma, head and neck, liver or kidney cancer. Sequencing was performed on CD4+ or CD8+ T cells sorted from blood, taken in a trial of the OX40 agonist ivuxolimab. The DNA for the CDR3 is TGTGCCAGCAGTATACAGGGCGGGCGCTCTGGAAACACCATATATTTT. This gives the protein CASSIQGGRSGNTIYF.